The rows below give T cell receptor beta chains drawn from one sample of a study of T and B cells in COVID-19 patients. Using its own MiXCR run on the multiplex PCR reads, TCRdb lists one record per CDR3 protein. The table includes roughly 4,600 distinct CDR3 sequences, about 21% detected once. The sequenced sample consisted of blood. These TCRs come from a human donor with active COVID-19. CDR3s include the opening cysteine and the closing phenylalanine or tryptophan. The order of the fields is clone size, V gene, D gene, J gene, CDR3 DNA, CDR3 protein. The D gene is left open where the match is weak. Only part of the rows carry a size: once, few, many, or a class if the clone is expanded.

>many|TRBV7-9|.|TRBJ2-7
TGTGCCAGCAGCTTAGCGCGGGGTAACGAGCAGTACTTC
CASSLARGNEQYF
>medium-sized|TRBV6-5|TRBD1|TRBJ1-1
TGTGCCAGCAGGACGGGACAGAAGAACACTGAAGCTTTCTTT
CASRTGQKNTEAFF
>medium-sized|TRBV18|TRBD1|TRBJ2-3
TGTGCCAGCCTGACAGTAGGGGGACAGGGGATCGATACGCAGTATTTT
CASLTVGGQGIDTQYF
>large|TRBV29-1|TRBD2|TRBJ2-2
TGCAGCGTTGAAGAAAGCTACCCCCTTGCATGGCTAGCGGGGAAAGAGCAGTACACCGGGGAGCTGTTTTTT
CSVEESYPLAWLAGKEQYTGELFF
>large|TRBV19|TRBD2|TRBJ2-3
TGTGCCAGTACCATGGGACTAGCGGGCACAGATACGCAGTATTTT
CASTMGLAGTDTQYF
>.|TRBV4-3|.|TRBJ2-1
TGCGCCAGCAGCCGAGATAAGGCAGGGTTCATGGAGCAGTTCTTC
CASSRDKAGFMEQFF
>medium-sized|TRBV13|.|TRBJ1-2
TGTGCCAGCAGCTTGCAGGATACTTATGGCTACACCTTC
CASSLQDTYGYTF
>.|TRBV29-1|TRBD1|TRBJ2-7
TGCAGCGTTGGACAGGGTATGGGCGAGCAGTACTTC
CSVGQGMGEQYF
>once|TRBV27|TRBD1|TRBJ1-2
TGTGCCAGCAGTCCCATACGACAGGGGGATGGCTACACCTTC
CASSPIRQGDGYTF
>once|TRBV6-1|TRBD1|TRBJ2-3
TGTGCCAGCAGCGGACAGGGGGCGAAGGATACGCAGTATTTT
CASSGQGAKDTQYF
>medium-sized|TRBV5-6|.|TRBJ2-3
TGTGCCAGCAGCTTGGGACTTAAGACAGATACGCAGTATTTT
CASSLGLKTDTQYF
>few|TRBV6-2/TRBV6-3|.|TRBJ1-1
TGTGCCAGCAGTTATTGGGGCACTGAAGCTTTCTTT
CASSYWGTEAFF
>many|TRBV18|.|TRBJ1-2
TGTGCCAGCTCCCTCGGAGAGGATGGCTACACCTTC
CASSLGEDGYTF
>medium-sized|TRBV5-5|.|TRBJ2-7
TGTGCCAGCAGCTTGGGGCCTATAGACGAGCAGTACTTC
CASSLGPIDEQYF
>few|TRBV7-2|.|TRBJ2-2
TGTGCCAGCAGCAGCCCGGGGGGCGCTAAAACCGGGGAGCTGTTTTTT
CASSSPGGAKTGELFF
>.|TRBV11-2|TRBD2|TRBJ2-7
TGTGCCAGCAGCGCCTTTAGGCGGGAGTATTCTTTTGAGCAGTACTTC
CASSAFRREYSFEQYF
>few|TRBV5-1|.|TRBJ2-1
TGCGCCAGCAGCTCGTCTGGCGGGATCTCCTACAATGAGCAGTTCTTC
CASSSSGGISYNEQFF
>large|TRBV19|.|TRBJ2-1
TGTGCCAGTAGTATTTCCCCTCTAGCGGAGCAGTTCTTC
CASSISPLAEQFF
>.|TRBV7-2|TRBD2|TRBJ2-4
TGTGCCAGCAGCTTCTTAGCGGGAGCGCAGTACATTCAGTACTTC
CASSFLAGAQYIQYF
>few|TRBV6-1|.|TRBJ1-5
TGTGCCAGCAGTGAGAGCCCCGGGCCCCAGCCCCAGCATTTT
CASSESPGPQPQHF
>.|TRBV5-8|TRBD1|TRBJ1-2
TGTGCCAGCAGCTCTTTTTTAGGGACAGGGGGCTCGAGCTATGGCTACACCTTC
CASSSFLGTGGSSYGYTF
>medium-sized|TRBV19|.|TRBJ2-7
TGTGCCAGCGGGAGTTCCTACGAGCAGTACTTC
CASGSSYEQYF
>medium-sized|TRBV5-6|.|TRBJ2-5
TGTGCCAGCAGCTTGACAGGGAGGGAGACCCAGTACTTC
CASSLTGRETQYF